This entry features one TCR beta chain sequence. In the authors' methods: Reference gene primer amplification gave estimated nucleated cell counts. Only in-frame clones appear in the TCRdb table, and some are missing; sequencing was by immunoSEQ multiplex PCR. That table gives V, J and clone size, and the DNA gave D and trimming. The sample holds approximately 170,000 clones; roughly 90% are singletons and the top ten take under 5%. Trimming removed 5 bases from V and 7 bases from J, with 8 bases in between. Germline lookup yields CDR1 SEHNR and CDR2 FQNEAQ (reference sequence). This CDR3 comprises 11 residues. The data stem from a study of blood T cell repertoires in COVID-19. Overall study: Collection of acute and convalescent COVID-19 samples took place in the United States, Italy and Spain. PBMCs, B-cell-depleted T cells, or T cells provided the cDNA or gDNA that made up the material.

Sequenced: peripheral blood. The chain uses TRBV7-9 and TRBJ1-2, with unresolved D. The receptor was derived from a woman in her 70s with acute or convalescent COVID-19. The CDR3 loop is CASSLKIGYTF. The CDR3 nucleotides read TGTGCCAGCAGCCTAAAGATTGGCTACACCTTC.